This T cell receptor beta chain was profiled in a study of blood T cells in healthy people across ages (dated by TCRdb to between 2015 and 2017). As for the study more broadly: In model experiments, roughly one uniquely barcoded TCR beta cDNA molecule per two T cells was captured by template switching. For two donors (one aged 18 to 29 and one aged 80 or older), the study analyzed two additional independent replicas of 1 million unique cDNA reads from the same blood draw. The donors were split into four age groups: young (average approximately 16 years), middle-aged (roughly 42), aged (62) and long-lived (about 82). Age-related changes in TCR beta repertoire diversity were measured in the study by deep sequencing normalized with unique cDNA molecular identifiers. Results the study describes overall, beyond this receptor: Total diversity estimates from one million sequenced T cells were considered lower bounds and underestimates. Compared with the aged group, more naive CD4+ T cells, fewer expanded clones and increased TCR diversity were shown by the long-lived group, suggesting age selection. A strong correlation was found between observed TCR beta diversity and the percentage of naive T cells measured by flow cytometry. Since profiling was done on bulk unsorted PBMCs, naive and antigen-experienced compartments could not be conclusively compared. The CMV infection status of donors was not known, potentially confounding age-related changes in expanded clonotypes. As age increased, observed TCR beta diversity per million T cells dropped in a roughly linear way, and a significant reduction was already evident by age 40.

The donors were roughly 40 Caucasian individuals from Russia, aged roughly 6 to 100 years, who were systemically healthy. Each donor gave about 11 milliliters of peripheral blood, drawn into EDTA-treated Vacutainer tubes. Ficoll-Paque density-gradient centrifugation was used to isolate PBMCs, with at least 6 million per sample. Trizol reagent was used to extract total RNA from PBMCs, with at least 5.5 micrograms per sample. For every donor, an aliquot of PBMCs went through flow cytometry to measure the percentages of naive CD45RAhigh/CD27high T cells. The CDR3 runs 15 residues from the cysteine to the phenylalanine. The sequence is cut down to CDR3 DNA, 45 bases in frame from base 1. Deletion took 0 bases off V and 7 bases off J, with a span of 16 bases between the germline ends. Only a few counts were recorded for this clonotype. What this receptor recognizes is not known. It has no much larger one-base neighbor in the sample; base qualities were not kept.

Library preparation was by 5' RACE. For sequencing, an Illumina HiSeq 2500 was employed. A second PCR of roughly 7 to 12 cycles was run with a J-beta primer mix and a sample-barcoded 5' primer. Each TCR beta cDNA molecule received a unique molecular identifier from a template-switch 5' adaptor carrying 12 random nucleotides. At least 2.5 million CDR3-containing paired-end reads were obtained from each sample. All of the RNA was converted into first-strand cDNA using the Mint cDNA synthesis kit, with a TRBC-specific oligonucleotide serving as the primer. All cDNA was treated with uracil-DNA glycosylase and then went through a first 18-cycle PCR with the universal primers M1SS and BC2_uni_R. Regarding the original processing steps: Each sample was normalized by randomly selecting 1 million high-quality reads, each carrying a distinct molecular identifier. Instead of being binned into consensus sequences, reads with shared molecular identifiers were discarded. CDR3 identification, clonotype clustering and error correction used MiTCR with a Q25 quality threshold and the strictest error-elimination algorithm. A nonparametric unseen species model using Euler transformation provided a lower-bound estimate of total TCR beta diversity. TCRdb trimmed the raw reads at Q25, called clones with MiXCR and kept productive beta chains. Duplicate CDR3 protein sequences are folded into a single record with the most common DNA and genes. V and J calls and clone size were set by TCRdb, not the authors. For this sample the table gives more than 650,000 distinct CDR3 sequences, of which more than 25% were detected only once. About 3% of the sample is taken by the ten largest.

These records were also assigned to another study, of T cells of mothers and their children. Reported in the second study: The donors were nine systemically healthy Caucasian individuals, made up of three mothers and their six children. cDNA synthesis consumed the entire amount of extracted RNA, loaded at about 1.6 ug RNA in each 15 ul reaction. In the second PCR, the M1S primer added sample barcodes and 2-4 random nucleotides. Each mother yielded over 8.5 million TCR beta CDR3 reads and each child a few million reads. TCR recombination output is similarly shaped by thymic selection in related and unrelated pairs, with a minor effect exerted by inherited differences. Related mother-child pairs always showed normalized repertoire overlap that was slightly higher than in unrelated mother-child pairs, though the difference was never significant. No persistent microchimeric T cell clones were detected, at a sensitivity of roughly 96 clones per million clonotypes. The study used deep NGS to compare TCR beta repertoires of mothers and children, seeking features distinguishing related mother-child pairs from unrelated individuals. Mothers averaged about 40 +/- 4 years of age and children averaged about 10 +/- 4 years. After adapter ligation with NEBNext reagents, the libraries were sequenced on Illumina HiSeq 2000 with 100+100 nt paired-end reads. Mother and child libraries were prepared a month apart and sequenced in separate runs to prevent cross-contamination. For each donor, somewhere between roughly 500,000 and 2,300,000 distinct TCR beta clonotypes were identified. Naive TCR beta clonotypes were estimated from low-frequency clonotypes matched to each donor's FACS-determined naive share, without sorting.

Sequencing was carried out using blood. The clonotype comes from a boy aged 10-17 years in good health. This chain is built from TRBV12-3 or TRBV12-4 and TRBJ2-7; the D gene is not confidently resolved. The DNA is TGTGCCAGCAGTTTAGCGCCCACAGCTCTGGGGGAGCAGTACTTC. Its protein reads: CASSLAPTALGEQYF.